This TCR beta chain was sequenced for a study of neoadjuvant nivolumab and ipilimumab in lung cancer (dated by TCRdb to about 2020). With respect to the entire study: Nivolumab was given at 3 mg/kg intravenously on days 1, 15 and 29, and the combination arm added ipilimumab 1 mg/kg on day 1 only. Seven patients had matched pretherapy and resected tumor pairs analyzed, with four treated with nivolumab and three with nivolumab plus ipilimumab. TCR repertoires in pretherapy (baseline) peripheral blood were compared with TCR repertoires in tumors resected at surgery after neoadjuvant immune checkpoint blockade. The trial treated approximately 43 patients with operable NSCLC: some 23 were randomized to nivolumab monotherapy and about 20 to nivolumab plus ipilimumab. The major pathologic response (MPR) rate in the intention-to-treat population in each study arm was designated as the primary trial endpoint. General conclusions and limits of the study: No significant correlation was found between TCR clonality and pathologic tumor regression, and only one major-pathologic-response sample was available for the clonality analysis. TCR richness and clonality were greater in resected tumors than in tumor-adjacent uninvolved lung, and increases were seen in more dual-therapy-treated tumors. From pretherapy to surgery, increases in tumor T-cell richness and clonality were observed in three of three dual-therapy tumors but in only two of four nivolumab-treated tumors. A small number of samples underwent TCR sequencing. Richness in tumors resected after neoadjuvant therapy showed a positive correlation with pretherapy blood TCR richness (Spearman R ≈ 0.87).

The library was prepared using the immunoSEQ multiplex PCR assay. Processing in the source paper ran as follows. Repertoires were summarized by richness and clonality, and significantly expanded and contracted clones were identified between pre- and post-therapy samples. TCRdb holds this immuneACCESS table with in-frame rearrangements only. Some clones are missing; in checked studies, unresolved V genes explain under half, and the rest has no known cause. V, J and clone size are taken as reported in that table, and D and trimming were inferred from the DNA itself. The sample contains 40,000 or so clones, approximately 89% of them found a single time. Approximately 3.4% of the sample is taken by the ten largest. Measured from the cysteine to the phenylalanine, the CDR3 is 18 residues long. Kept here is only the CDR3 DNA, which spans 54 bases and is read in frame from base 1. The CDR1 and CDR2 encoded by the germline V gene are SGDLS and YYNGEE. For this chain, trimming is 4 bases at the V end and 4 bases at the J end, and the number of junction bases without a gene match is 10.

Of note for this clone: Its binding antigen is unknown. Qualities for individual bases were not recorded, and no much larger clone is one base off.

Taken with the paper, the label for time point translates to: pretherapy, before neoadjuvant immune checkpoint inhibitors. The samples were taken from NEOSTAR, a phase 2 randomized trial in operable NSCLC that tested neoadjuvant nivolumab or nivolumab plus ipilimumab, followed by surgery. This TCR was sampled from an adult with non-small cell lung cancer. The source was peripheral blood, collected before neoadjuvant nivolumab, alone or with ipilimumab. This receptor chain uses TRBV9 and TRBJ2-1; the central 14 bases match TRBD2. CDR3 sequence: CASSKGLAGVVSYNEQFF. The sequence in DNA is TGTGCCAGCAGCAAGGGACTAGCGGGAGTGGTCTCTTACAATGAGCAGTTCTTC.